These 24 T cell receptor beta chains share one sample of origin, sequenced in a study of T cell responses to AZD1222 COVID-19 vaccine. The method was immunoSEQ multiplex PCR; TCRdb's version includes in-frame clones alone and lacks a portion of them. Here the sample spans 50,000 to 65,000 clones, about nine tenths being singletons. The sequences come from peripheral blood, collected 28 days after the second dose of the MenACWY control vaccine. Source of these receptors: an adult who received the MenACWY meningococcal vaccine as a control.

The chain employs TRBV19 and TRBJ2-7; tentative D call: TRBD1 (5 bases). Per the germline V gene, CDR1 is LNHDA and CDR2 is SQIVND (reference sequence). Between the trimmed V and J ends, which lost 3 bases and 0 bases, there was a span of 9 bases. CDR3 length: 14 amino acids. The CDR3 reads CASSIDSYSYEQYF. The DNA of the CDR3 is TGTGCCAGTAGTATCGACAGTTACTCCTACGAGCAGTACTTC.

The chain combines TRBV7-2 with TRBJ2-1, with TRBD2 matching 12 bases. Trimming took 2 bases from V and 5 from J; bases not matched to a gene: 7. Germline CDR1 SGHTA, CDR2 FQGNSA. The CDR3 has 17 amino acids. In nucleotides, the CDR3 is TGTGCCAGCAGCTTAATACCTAGCGGGAGGGCCAACAATGAGCAGTTCTTC. Its translation: CASSLIPSGRANNEQFF.

This clone is medium-sized (0.01 to 0.1%) in the sample. This rearrangement joins TRBV5-6 to TRBJ2-7; TRBD2 agrees at 9 bases. This CDR3 is built from 14 residues. Looked up from germline, CDR1 is SGHDT and CDR2 is YYEEEE. J was trimmed by 0 bases and V by 6 bases; bases with no gene match: 4. CDR3 amino acids: CASTISGSSYEQYF. The CDR3 coding sequence is TGTGCCAGCACCATTAGCGGGAGCTCCTACGAGCAGTACTTC.

The chain has TRBV3-1 (or the pseudogene TRBV3-2) and TRBJ1-1, with D tentatively TRBD1 (6 bases). V shed 4 bases and J shed 11 bases, with 23 bases lying between them. This CDR3 has 15 amino acids. Germline CDR1 LGHDT, CDR2 YNNKEL (reference sequence). The DNA of the CDR3 is TGTGCCAGCAGCCGATCTGGACAGCCTTCTCGGGAGGCTTTCTTT. Translated, it gives CASSRSGQPSREAFF.

The J gene is TRBJ2-3, the V gene TRBV7-9; D unresolved. The V gene's germline CDR1 is SEHNR and CDR2 FQNEAQ (reference sequence). V was pared by 3 bases and J by 0 bases, with 7 bases between. This CDR3 is 14 amino acids long. The CDR3 DNA is TGTGCCAGCAGCTTTATTAGGAGCACAGATACGCAGTATTTT. Encoded protein: CASSFIRSTDTQYF.

The chain combines TRBV27 with TRBJ2-7, with D perhaps matching TRBD1 (5 bases). The CDR3 contains 15 residues. Looked up from germline, CDR1 is MNHEY and CDR2 is SMNVEV (reference sequence). Between the trimmed V and J ends, which lost 3 bases and 4 bases, there was a span of 16 bases. This CDR3 reads CASSFAAGPSYEQYF. CDR3 bases: TGTGCCAGCAGTTTCGCGGCAGGGCCCTCTTACGAGCAGTACTTC.

The rearrangement joins TRBV7-2 to TRBJ2-5; 9 nucleotides line up with TRBD2. V dropped 3 bases and J dropped 4; count of bases not matched to a gene: 9. Germline CDR1 reads SGHTA; CDR2 reads FQGNSA. This CDR3 has 16 amino acids. The CDR3 reads CASSFTGGRASETQYF. CDR3 bases: TGTGCCAGCAGCTTTACTGGCGGGAGGGCTTCAGAGACCCAGTACTTC.

The CDR3 loop is CASSEAGRIGETQYF. Written as DNA, the CDR3 is TGTGCCAGCAGCGAGGCAGGGCGGATCGGGGAGACCCAGTACTTC. The V gene is TRBV9, the J gene TRBJ2-5; D may be TRBD1 (5 bases). Germline CDR1 and CDR2: SGDLS and YYNGEE. CDR3 length equals 15 residues. The V and J ends lost 3 bases and 5 bases respectively, with 17 bases between them. Together with reference TRBV9 and TRBJ2-5, the CDR3 gives the full variable domain: DSGVTQTPKHLITATGQRVTLRCSPRSGDLSVYWYQQSLDQGLQFLIQYYNGEERAKGNILERFSAQQFPDLHSELNLSSLELGDSALYFCASSEAGRIGETQYFGPGTRLLVL.

This clone was observed once. The rearrangement uses TRBV6-5 and TRBJ1-2, with TRBD1 as a possible D gene (5 bases). CDR1 is MNHEY, CDR2 SVGAGI, per germline. Trimming pared 6 bases from V and 4 bases from J, leaving 12 bases between. This CDR3 contains 13 residues. The CDR3 region is CASSADRLYGYTF. The CDR3 nucleotides read TGTGCCAGCAGCGCCGACAGACTCTATGGCTACACCTTC.

In its sample, this clone was seen once. The chain joins TRBV15 to TRBJ2-1; D gene uncertain. The germline V gene has CDR1 LNHNV and CDR2 YYDKDF (reference sequence). The CDR3 has 13 residues. The V gene lost 3 bases and the J gene lost 10 bases, with 13 bases spanning the gap. The CDR3 nucleotides are TGTGCCACCAGCAGTCGAAGGGTAGGGGAGCAGTTCTTC. It codes for CATSSRRVGEQFF.

V gene TRBV6-6 combines with J gene TRBJ1-4; tentative D call: TRBD1 (5 bases). Trimming pared 0 bases from V and 10 bases from J, leaving 9 bases between. The CDR3 extends over 13 amino acids. Per germline, CDR1 MNHNY and CDR2 SVGAGI (reference sequence). The CDR3 reads CASSYSAGGKLFF. The CDR3, as DNA: TGTGCCAGCAGTTACTCGGCGGGGGGAAAACTGTTTTTT.

This clone was seen more than once but under ten times. The chain couples TRBV2 to TRBJ1-6, with a possible D match to TRBD1 (6 bases). Trimming stripped 8 bases from V and 8 bases from J, with 19 bases between. CDR1 is SNHLY and CDR2 is FYNNEI in the germline V gene. The CDR3 is 15 amino acids. The CDR3: CASASNREPYSPLHF. CDR3 nucleotide sequence: TGTGCCAGCGCTTCCAACAGGGAGCCATATTCACCCCTCCACTTT.

The chain has TRBV11-2 and TRBJ2-1; no reliable D call. Germline V gene data show CDR1 as SGHAT and CDR2 as FQNNGV. Trimming shortened V by 1 base and J by 0 bases, and 10 bases separated the two germline ends. The CDR3 consists of 16 residues. CDR3 residues: CASSLATQYSYNEQFF. The CDR3 region has the DNA TGTGCCAGCAGCTTAGCGACCCAATACTCCTACAATGAGCAGTTCTTC.

Only a few counts were recorded for this clone. The rearrangement uses TRBV28 and TRBJ1-1; no clear D gene. There are 16 residues in the CDR3. Germline V gene lookup returns CDR1 MDHEN and CDR2 SYDVKM. V was pared by 5 bases and J by 1 base, with 17 bases between. DNA for the CDR3: TGTGCCAGCAGTCGAGGTTTTCGGGCTCCGAACACTGAAGCTTTCTTT. Encoded protein: CASSRGFRAPNTEAFF.

The rearrangement links TRBV15 to TRBJ2-7, with TRBD1 as a possible D gene (5 bases). Trimming left V 1 base short and J 3 bases short, with 13 bases between. The germline V gene encodes CDR1 LNHNV and CDR2 YYDKDF (reference sequence). The CDR3 totals 15 residues. As DNA, the CDR3 is TGTGCCACCAGCAGAGGGACATTGGAATACTACGAGCAGTACTTC. It yields the protein CATSRGTLEYYEQYF.

This clone was counted a single time. The chain couples TRBV4-1 to TRBJ2-7, with 9 bases that match TRBD1. V lost 4 bases to trimming and J lost 4 bases; unmatched junction nucleotides: 11. This CDR3 region has 16 residues. Germline loops: CDR1 MGHRA, CDR2 YSYEKL. The CDR3 coding sequence is TGCGCCAGCAGCCGCAACAGGGGGCTGGATAAATACGAGCAGTACTTC. It is translated as CASSRNRGLDKYEQYF.

V is TRBV27 and J is TRBJ1-2, with 8 bases lining up with TRBD1. V was pared by 8 bases and J by 6 bases, with 11 bases of the junction left unmatched. Per the germline V gene, CDR1 is MNHEY and CDR2 is SMNVEV (reference sequence). This CDR3 is built from 14 residues. The CDR3 reads CASAVGTGINGYTF. The DNA of the CDR3 is TGTGCCAGCGCTGTTGGGACAGGAATTAATGGCTACACCTTC.

J is TRBJ1-5 and V is TRBV28; tentative D call: TRBD1 (5 bases). CDR3 length: 14 residues. The germline CDR1 and CDR2 sequences are MDHEN and SYDVKM. V was pared by 4 bases and J by 7 bases, with 14 bases between. CDR3 sequence (DNA): TGTGCCAGCAGTTCCTTCTCGCAGGGCCAGCCCCAGCATTTT. Translating it yields CASSSFSQGQPQHF.

V is TRBV30 and J is TRBJ1-1; a possible D gene is TRBD1 (5 bases). The CDR3 covers 14 residues. Trimming took 1 base from V and 3 from J, leaving 12 bases between them. Germline assignment: CDR1 GTSNPN and CDR2 SVGIG (reference sequence). The CDR3 region has the DNA TGTGCCTGGAGTGAACAGGATTGGTACACTGAAGCTTTCTTT. Translating it yields CAWSEQDWYTEAFF.

The chain combines TRBV28 with TRBJ1-1, with D possibly TRBD1 on 6 matching bases. V lost 3 bases to trimming and J lost 5 bases, with 13 bases between them. The CDR3 loop spans 14 amino acids. The V gene's germline CDR1 is MDHEN and CDR2 SYDVKM. CDR3 coding DNA: TGTGCCAGCAGTTTTTTGACAGGAAGTACTGAAGCTTTCTTT. Amino acid sequence: CASSFLTGSTEAFF.

This rearrangement joins TRBV30 to TRBJ1-1; 10 nucleotides agree with TRBD1. The ends lost 1 base at V and 5 bases at J; junction bases unmatched: 4. This CDR3 comprises 14 residues. Germline CDR1 and CDR2: GTSNPN and SVGIG (reference sequence). This CDR3 reads CAWSDRQGATEAFF. The CDR3 DNA reads TGTGCCTGGAGTGATCGACAGGGGGCAACTGAAGCTTTCTTT.

The chain uses TRBV5-4 and TRBJ2-3; 7 nucleotides agree with TRBD1. V trimming: 3 bases; J trimming: 0 bases; junction bases outside the gene matches: 4. The CDR3 is 15 amino acids. Germline CDR1 reads SGHNT; CDR2 reads YYREEE (reference sequence). CDR3 bases: TGTGCCAGCAGCTATGACAGGGCCAGCACAGATACGCAGTATTTT. Residues: CASSYDRASTDTQYF.

V usage is TRBV19 and J usage is TRBJ1-1; D uncertain. The germline V and J ends were trimmed by 2 bases and 4 bases, with 8 bases remaining between them. CDR1 is LNHDA and CDR2 is SQIVND in the germline V gene (reference sequence). The CDR3 is 13 amino acids. The CDR3 region has the DNA TGTGCCAGTAGTATAAAGTCCTCCACTGAAGCTTTCTTT. This codes for CASSIKSSTEAFF. Drawing the rest from reference TRBV19 and TRBJ1-1, the complete variable domain is DGGITQSPKYLFRKEGQNVTLSCEQNLNHDAMYWYRQDPGQGLRLIYYSQIVNDFQKGDIAEGYSVSREKKESFPLTVTSAQKNPTAFYLCASSIKSSTEAFFGQGTRLTVV.

In the case of this clone: This CDR3 is also generated by other DNA sequences in the sample. The chain employs TRBV19 and TRBJ2-3, with D perhaps TRBD1 or TRBD2 (5 bases each). With 2 bases removed from V and 0 bases from J, the gap between germline ends came to 6 bases. The length of the CDR3 is 14 residues. The V gene's germline CDR1 is LNHDA and CDR2 SQIVND (reference sequence). CDR3 in amino acids: CASSIWGSTDTQYF. DNA for the CDR3: TGTGCCAGTAGTATATGGGGGAGCACAGATACGCAGTATTTT.